This TCR beta chain emerged from a study of blood T cell repertoires in COVID-19. How the authors handled the data: Nucleated cell number was recorded as an estimate derived from reference gene primer amplification. Repertoires were generated with immunoSEQ multiplex PCR, while TCRdb's copy carries only in-frame clones and drops some. Clone size and the V and J calls come from that table; the DNA yielded D and trimming. This repertoire shows 150,000 or so clones, around 82% found once; its top ten account for around 5.9%. The germline CDR1 and CDR2 sequences are PRHDT and FYEKMQ (reference sequence). Trimming pared 3 bases from V and 2 bases from J, leaving 17 bases between. This CDR3 region has 17 residues.

The receptor was isolated from a man aged 40-49 years who had recovered from COVID-19. Sequencing was performed on PBMCs or T cells enriched from blood (not recorded which). The chain has TRBV13 and TRBJ2-1; D is uncertain. CDR3 coding DNA: TGTGCCAGCAGCTTTCCACTTTCCCCAAACGCCTACAATGAGCAGTTCTTC. It translates to CASSFPLSPNAYNEQFF. The whole variable domain, filled in from reference TRBV13 and TRBJ2-1, reads AAGVIQSPRHLIKEKRETATLKCYPIPRHDTVYWYQQGPGQDPQFLISFYEKMQSDKGSIPDRFSAQQFSDYHSELNMSSLELGDSALYFCASSFPLSPNAYNEQFFGPGTRLTVL.